A selection of T cell receptor beta chains follows, all from one sample in a study of blood T cell repertoires in COVID-19. Using immunoSEQ multiplex PCR, the repertoire was profiled, and TCRdb retains in-frame clones only, with some absent. In the table there are around 120,000 clones, about two thirds of which are singletons. Source material: peripheral blood. The receptors stem from a human donor with acute or convalescent COVID-19. The donor label of this sample is uncertain. Both conserved end residues are part of each CDR3. D genes are given only for firm matches. Expanded clones get a size class; other rows say once, few or many, or leave the size out.

.	TRBJ1-3	TRBV20-1	.	CSASTGVSGNTIYF	TGCAGTGCTAGTACCGGGGTCTCTGGAAACACCATATATTTT
once	TRBJ1-4	TRBV5-1	TRBD1	CASSARDRGREKLFF	TGCGCCAGCAGCGCCCGGGACAGGGGAAGGGAAAAACTGTTTTTT
.	TRBJ1-1	TRBV7-9	TRBD1	CASSMDRGVMNTEAFF	TGTGCCAGCAGCATGGACAGGGGGGTCATGAACACTGAAGCTTTCTTT
.	TRBJ1-6	TRBV28	.	CATVGSSYNSPLHF	TGTGCCACGGTCGGGAGCTCCTATAATTCACCCCTCCACTTT
.	TRBJ2-3	TRBV9	TRBD2	CASSVTGLAGSGDTQYF	TGTGCCAGCAGCGTCACGGGGTTAGCGGGCTCTGGAGATACGCAGTATTTT
.	TRBJ1-1	TRBV2	TRBD1	CAGSGGAGTEAFF	TGTGCCGGGTCAGGGGGCGCGGGAACTGAAGCTTTCTTT
.	TRBJ2-3	TRBV29-1	.	CSARQGTDTQYF	TGCAGCGCCCGACAGGGCACAGATACGCAGTATTTT
.	TRBJ1-5	TRBV18	.	CASSPVGGDSNQPQHF	TGTGCCAGCTCACCCGTCGGGGGTGATAGCAATCAGCCCCAGCATTTT
.	TRBJ1-6	TRBV7-2	.	CASSLAVRGSSYNSPLHF	TGTGCCAGCAGCTTAGCGGTTCGGGGAAGCTCCTATAATTCACCCCTCCACTTT
.	TRBJ2-3	TRBV18	.	CASSPPGASTDTQYF	TGTGCCAGCTCACCCCCCGGAGCCTCCACAGATACGCAGTATTTT
few	TRBJ2-5	TRBV6-2/TRBV6-3	.	CASSSPFGGVQETQYF	TGTGCCAGCAGTTCCCCCTTTGGGGGCGTCCAAGAGACCCAGTACTTC
.	TRBJ1-5	TRBV4-2	TRBD1	CASSRDRGSNQPQHF	TGTGCCAGCAGCCGGGACAGGGGTAGCAATCAGCCCCAGCATTTT
.	TRBJ2-2	TRBV24-1	.	CATSPVETGNTGELFF	TGTGCCACCAGTCCCGTGGAGACAGGGAACACCGGGGAGCTGTTTTTT
.	TRBJ2-3	TRBV9	TRBD1	CASSVDRGGTQYF	TGTGCCAGCAGCGTCGACAGGGGTGGCACGCAGTATTTT
.	TRBJ2-1	TRBV21-1	.	CASSTRSSGGPHNEQFF	TGTGCCAGCAGCACGAGATCTAGCGGGGGGCCTCACAATGAGCAGTTCTTC
.	TRBJ2-3	TRBV27	TRBD2	CASSSLAGGRDTQYF	TGTGCCAGCAGTTCCCTAGCGGGGGGTCGGGATACGCAGTATTTT
.	TRBJ2-5	TRBV11-2	TRBD1	CASSFSRLQGPQETQYF	TGTGCCAGCAGCTTTTCGCGACTACAGGGGCCACAAGAGACCCAGTACTTC
.	TRBJ1-1	TRBV28	TRBD1	CASTLRTGGLNTEAFF	TGTGCCAGCACTTTACGGACAGGGGGTCTGAACACTGAAGCTTTCTTT
once	TRBJ1-3	TRBV14	.	CASSQSRGGNTIYF	TGTGCCAGCAGCCAATCCCGTGGGGGGAACACCATATATTTT
.	TRBJ2-3	TRBV7-9	.	CASSQETQDTQYF	TGTGCCAGCAGCCAAGAGACTCAGGATACGCAGTATTTT
.	TRBJ2-2	TRBV6-5	TRBD1	CATATGGETGELFF	TGTGCCACCGCGACAGGGGGGGAAACCGGGGAGCTGTTTTTT
.	TRBJ2-5	TRBV12-3/TRBV12-4	.	CASSPQETQYF	TGTGCCAGCAGCCCCCAGGAGACCCAGTACTTC
.	TRBJ2-1	TRBV18	TRBD2	CASSRAGTISVNEQFF	TGTGCCAGCTCACGAGCCGGGACTATCTCAGTCAATGAGCAGTTCTTC
.	TRBJ1-2	TRBV19	TRBD1	CASTRGGQNYGYTF	TGTGCCAGTACCAGAGGGGGACAGAACTATGGCTACACCTTC
.	TRBJ2-5	TRBV13	TRBD1	CASTQIGQEETQYF	TGTGCCAGCACCCAAATCGGACAGGAAGAGACCCAGTACTTC
.	TRBJ1-3	TRBV24-1	.	CATCGTGDDSGNTIYF	TGTGCCACCTGTGGCACTGGAGACGACTCTGGAAACACCATATATTTT
.	TRBJ1-2	TRBV5-8	.	CASSLRDTYGVYGYTF	TGTGCCAGCAGCCTCCGGGACACCTACGGGGTCTATGGCTACACCTTC
few	TRBJ2-3	TRBV10-2	TRBD2	CASKTSGGDTQYF	TGCGCCAGCAAGACTAGCGGGGGGGATACGCAGTATTTT
few	TRBJ1-6	TRBV10-3	TRBD1	CAISRDRGDSPLHF	TGTGCCATCAGTAGGGACAGGGGTGATTCACCCCTCCACTTT
.	TRBJ2-3	TRBV10-3	.	CAISQDGGADTQYF	TGTGCCATCAGTCAAGACGGAGGCGCAGATACGCAGTATTTT
.	TRBJ1-3	TRBV19	.	CASATGNSGNTIYF	TGTGCCAGCGCCACGGGGAACTCTGGAAACACCATATATTTT
.	TRBJ2-2	TRBV12-3/TRBV12-4	.	CASRQGNTGELFF	TGTGCCAGCAGACAGGGGAACACCGGGGAGCTGTTTTTT
.	TRBJ1-5	TRBV2	.	CASSEMGVEPQHF	TGTGCCAGCAGTGAGATGGGAGTCGAGCCCCAGCATTTT
.	TRBJ1-6	TRBV2	TRBD1	CASKPGQTNSPLHF	TGTGCCAGCAAGCCGGGACAGACCAATTCACCCCTCCACTTT
once	TRBJ1-1	TRBV6-5	TRBD1	CANATGVDDTEAFF	TGTGCCAACGCGACAGGGGTTGATGACACTGAAGCTTTCTTT
.	TRBJ2-2	TRBV5-6	TRBD1	CASSRWTGRNTGELFF	TGTGCCAGCAGCCGTTGGACAGGGAGGAACACCGGGGAGCTGTTTTTT
many	TRBJ1-2	TRBV6-5	.	CASRPNLRGFDGYTF	TGTGCCAGCAGGCCTAACCTCAGGGGCTTTGATGGCTACACCTTC
.	TRBJ1-1	TRBV11-2	.	CASSLYSYTEAFF	TGTGCCAGCAGCTTATATTCCTACACTGAAGCTTTCTTT
.	TRBJ1-2	TRBV5-6	.	CASSLDRFQSGYTF	TGTGCCAGCAGCTTGGACAGGTTTCAAAGCGGCTACACCTTC
.	TRBJ1-4	TRBV28	.	CASNQNDGGEKLFF	TGTGCCAGCAACCAAAACGACGGCGGGGAAAAACTGTTTTTT
.	TRBJ1-1	TRBV14	.	CASSQGGYTEAFF	TGTGCCAGCAGCCAAGGAGGGTACACTGAAGCTTTCTTT
.	TRBJ2-5	TRBV5-1	TRBD1	CASSYRDRQETQYF	TGCGCCAGCAGCTACCGGGACAGGCAAGAGACCCAGTACTTC
.	TRBJ2-2	TRBV12-3/TRBV12-4	.	CASSSTGELFF	TGTGCCAGCAGTTCTACCGGGGAGCTGTTTTTT
.	TRBJ2-7	TRBV3-1/TRBV3-2	.	CASSRTIFPYEQYF	TGTGCCAGCAGCCGGACTATCTTCCCCTACGAGCAGTACTTC
.	TRBJ1-5	TRBV12-2	.	CASRPPTRQGIINSNQPQHF	TGTGCAAGTCGCCCCCCAACGAGGCAGGGAATTATTAATAGCAATCAGCCCCAGCATTTT
.	TRBJ2-3	TRBV5-5	TRBD1	CASSFGQGGTDTQYF	TGTGCCAGCAGCTTCGGACAGGGCGGAACAGATACGCAGTATTTT